The next 7 T cell receptor beta chains were all read from a single sample in a study of T-cell reconstitution after alpha-beta-depleted transplantation in children. TCRbeta library preparation incorporated unique molecular identifiers. MiXCR, applied by TCRdb to the PCR reads, yields one record per CDR3 protein. The table includes some 290,000 distinct CDR3 sequences, roughly 25% detected once. The material was PBMCs, mostly from graft donor cells, obtained 180 days after TCRalphabeta/CD19-depleted stem cell transplant. The receptors originated from a male patient aged 10-17 years who had a stem cell transplant for acute lymphoblastic leukemia, so the T cells may come from the graft donor.

The chain joins TRBV27 to TRBJ2-7, with 10 bases fitting TRBD1. V dropped 9 bases and J dropped 4; count of bases not matched to a gene: 6. In germline, CDR1 is MNHEY, CDR2 SMNVEV (reference sequence). The CDR3 has 13 amino acids. CDR3 bases: TGTGCCAGTCTGGGACAGGGGAGGTACGAGCAGTACTTC. It yields the protein CASLGQGRYEQYF.

The chain employs TRBV5-1 and TRBJ2-3; D not resolved. This CDR3 spans 14 amino acids. Germline-derived CDR1 and CDR2 are SGHRS and YFSETQ. Deletions cut 5 bases from V and 0 bases from J, with 10 bases between. CDR3 region: CASRPTSSTDTQYF. The CDR3 DNA follows: TGCGCCAGCAGACCAACCTCTAGCACAGATACGCAGTATTTT.

This sequence joins TRBV9 and TRBJ2-7, with 8 nucleotides matching TRBD2. The germline gives CDR1 SGDLS, CDR2 YYNGEE. The CDR3 runs 14 residues. J lost 2 bases, V lost 4 bases, and 5 bases had no gene match. The CDR3 DNA sequence: TGTGCCAGCAGCCCCAGCGGGGGAGCCTACGAGCAGTACTTC. This sequence encodes CASSPSGGAYEQYF.

The rearrangement uses TRBV2 and TRBJ2-1; D is undetermined. Germline lookup yields CDR1 SNHLY and CDR2 FYNNEI. The length of the CDR3 is 11 residues. Trimming left V 8 bases short and J 4 bases short, with 6 bases between. The CDR3 sequence is CASLGYNEQFF. The CDR3 DNA reads TGTGCCAGCTTAGGGTACAATGAGCAGTTCTTC.

This clonotype was detected a few times. The genes are TRBV29-1 and TRBJ1-2, with 8 nucleotides matching TRBD1. The CDR3 sequence is 12 residues long. V lost 7 bases, J lost 5 bases, and 6 bases stayed unmatched. From germline, CDR1 is SQVTM and CDR2 ANQGSEA. The CDR3 coding sequence is TGCAGCGCAGGGGGCATTGGATATGGCTACACCTTC. Protein sequence: CSAGGIGYGYTF.

This clonotype was seen more than once but under ten times. V usage is TRBV12-3 or TRBV12-4 and J usage is TRBJ2-2; D perhaps matches TRBD1 (6 bases). This CDR3 comprises 14 residues. V lost 8 bases and J 0 bases, leaving 10 bases between the germline ends. DNA for the CDR3: TGTGCCAGCGTGGACAGCCCGAACACCGGGGAGCTGTTTTTT. It yields the protein CASVDSPNTGELFF.

This clonotype was recorded a few times. CDR3 in DNA: TGCAGCGTTGAAAAAGCCAACTCGAACACCGGGGAGCTGTTTTTT. It specifies CSVEKANSNTGELFF. The chain links TRBV29-1 to TRBJ2-2; D is uncertain. V lost 2 bases, J lost 0 bases, and 10 bases lay in between. Looked up from germline, CDR1 is SQVTM and CDR2 is ANQGSEA. The CDR3 loop spans 15 amino acids.